The clone carrying this TCR beta chain was observed a single time. Its antigen is undetermined. Sequencing used immunoSEQ multiplex PCR; TCRdb keeps in-frame clones, though not all of them. The sample has about 2.4 million clones; around nine tenths are singletons. The split of CD4+ cells yielded CD45RA+ naive and CD45RA-negative memory subsets. The entry originates in a study of shared clonotypes between healthy human individuals. For the study at large: Every donor yielded three CD4 naive, three CD4 memory, two CD8 naive and one CD8 memory plate.

The study, taken as a whole, reports: Clonotypes not shared had lower generation probabilities than those common to all four donors.

The sample consisted of naive CD4+ T cells sorted from blood. As for subset: CD45RA+ positively selected. The source of this sequence is a man aged 18 to 29 in good health.

As DNA, the CDR3 is TGCGCCAGTTGGGACAACACAGATACGCAGTATTTT. Protein: CASWDNTDTQYF. This rearrangement joins TRBV5-1 to TRBJ2-3; D is perhaps TRBD1 (6 bases). Trimming took off 8 bases at V and 2 bases at J, with 9 bases between the two ends. CDR1 SGHRS and CDR2 YFSETQ come from the germline V gene. This CDR3 comprises 12 residues.